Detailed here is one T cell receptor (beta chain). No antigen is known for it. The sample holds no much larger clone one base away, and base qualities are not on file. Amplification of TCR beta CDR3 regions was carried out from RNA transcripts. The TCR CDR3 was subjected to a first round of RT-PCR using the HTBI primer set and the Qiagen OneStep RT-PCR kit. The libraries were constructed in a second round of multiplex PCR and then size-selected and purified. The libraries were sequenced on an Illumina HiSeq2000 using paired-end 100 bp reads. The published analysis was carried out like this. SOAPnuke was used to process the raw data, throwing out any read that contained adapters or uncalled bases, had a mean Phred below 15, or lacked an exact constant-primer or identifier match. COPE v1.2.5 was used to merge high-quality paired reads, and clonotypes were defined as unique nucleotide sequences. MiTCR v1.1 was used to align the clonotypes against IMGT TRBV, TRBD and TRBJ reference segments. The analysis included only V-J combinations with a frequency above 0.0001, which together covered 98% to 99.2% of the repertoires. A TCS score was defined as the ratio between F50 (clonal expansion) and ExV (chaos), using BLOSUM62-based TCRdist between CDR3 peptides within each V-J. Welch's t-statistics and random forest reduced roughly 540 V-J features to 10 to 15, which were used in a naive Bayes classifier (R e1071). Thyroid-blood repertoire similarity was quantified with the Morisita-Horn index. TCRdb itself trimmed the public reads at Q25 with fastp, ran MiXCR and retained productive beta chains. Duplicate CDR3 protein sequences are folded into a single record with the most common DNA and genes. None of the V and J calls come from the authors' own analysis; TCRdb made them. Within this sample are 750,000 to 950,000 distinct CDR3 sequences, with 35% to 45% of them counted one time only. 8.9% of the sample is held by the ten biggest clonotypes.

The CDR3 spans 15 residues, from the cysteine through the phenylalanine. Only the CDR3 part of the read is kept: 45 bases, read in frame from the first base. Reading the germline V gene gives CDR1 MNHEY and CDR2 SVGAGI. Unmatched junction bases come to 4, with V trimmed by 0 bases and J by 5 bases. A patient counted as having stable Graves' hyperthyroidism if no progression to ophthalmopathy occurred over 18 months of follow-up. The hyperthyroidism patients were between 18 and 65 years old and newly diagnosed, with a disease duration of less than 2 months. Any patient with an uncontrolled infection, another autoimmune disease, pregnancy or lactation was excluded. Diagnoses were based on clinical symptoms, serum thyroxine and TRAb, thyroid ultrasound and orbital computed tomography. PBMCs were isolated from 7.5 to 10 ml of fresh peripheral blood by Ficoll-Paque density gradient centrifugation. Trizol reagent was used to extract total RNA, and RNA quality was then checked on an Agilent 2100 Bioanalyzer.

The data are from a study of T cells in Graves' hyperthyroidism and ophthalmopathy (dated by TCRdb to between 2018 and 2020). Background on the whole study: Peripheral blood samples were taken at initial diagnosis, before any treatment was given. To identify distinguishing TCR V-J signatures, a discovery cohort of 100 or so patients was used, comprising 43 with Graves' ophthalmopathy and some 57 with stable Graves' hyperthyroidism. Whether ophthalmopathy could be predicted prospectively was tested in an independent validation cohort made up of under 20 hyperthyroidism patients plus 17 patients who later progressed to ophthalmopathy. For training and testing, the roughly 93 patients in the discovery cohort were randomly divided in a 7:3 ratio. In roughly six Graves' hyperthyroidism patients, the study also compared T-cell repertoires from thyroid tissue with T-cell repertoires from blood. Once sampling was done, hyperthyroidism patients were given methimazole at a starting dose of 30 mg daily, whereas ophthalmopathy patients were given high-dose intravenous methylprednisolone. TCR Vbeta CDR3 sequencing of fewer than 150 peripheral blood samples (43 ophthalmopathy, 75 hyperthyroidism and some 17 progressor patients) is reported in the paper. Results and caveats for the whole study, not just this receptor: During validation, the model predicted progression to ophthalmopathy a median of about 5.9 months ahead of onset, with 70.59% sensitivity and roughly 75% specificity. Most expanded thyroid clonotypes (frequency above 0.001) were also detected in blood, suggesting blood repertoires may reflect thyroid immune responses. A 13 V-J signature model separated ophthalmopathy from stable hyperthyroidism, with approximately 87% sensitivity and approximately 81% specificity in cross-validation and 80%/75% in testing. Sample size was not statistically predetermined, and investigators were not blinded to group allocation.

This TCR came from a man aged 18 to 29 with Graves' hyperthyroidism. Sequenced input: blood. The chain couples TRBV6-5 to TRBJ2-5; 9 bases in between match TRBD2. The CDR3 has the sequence CASSYSSGGRETQYF. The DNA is TGTGCCAGCAGTTACTCTAGCGGGGGAAGGGAGACCCAGTACTTC.